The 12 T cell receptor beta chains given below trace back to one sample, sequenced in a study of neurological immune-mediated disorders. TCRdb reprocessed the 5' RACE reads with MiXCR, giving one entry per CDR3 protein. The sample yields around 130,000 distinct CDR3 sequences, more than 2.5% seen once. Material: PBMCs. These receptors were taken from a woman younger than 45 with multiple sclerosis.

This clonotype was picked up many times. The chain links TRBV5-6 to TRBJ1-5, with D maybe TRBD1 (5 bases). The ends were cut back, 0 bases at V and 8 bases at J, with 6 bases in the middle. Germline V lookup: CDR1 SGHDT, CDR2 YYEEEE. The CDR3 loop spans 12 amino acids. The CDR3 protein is CASSLGGEPQHF. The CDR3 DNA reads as TGTGCCAGCAGCTTGGGGGGGGAGCCCCAGCATTTT.

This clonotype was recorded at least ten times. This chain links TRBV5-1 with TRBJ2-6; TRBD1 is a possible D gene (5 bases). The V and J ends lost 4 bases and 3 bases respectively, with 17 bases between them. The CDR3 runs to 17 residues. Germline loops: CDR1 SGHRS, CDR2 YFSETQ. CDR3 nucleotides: TGCGCCAGCAGCCTAATGGCAGGGTTTGGTGGGGCCAACGTCCTGACTTTC. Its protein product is CASSLMAGFGGANVLTF.

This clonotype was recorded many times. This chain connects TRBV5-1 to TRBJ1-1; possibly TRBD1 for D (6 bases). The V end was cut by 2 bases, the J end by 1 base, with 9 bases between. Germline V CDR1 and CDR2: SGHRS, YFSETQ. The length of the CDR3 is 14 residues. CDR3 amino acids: CASSFGGQNTEAFF. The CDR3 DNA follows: TGCGCCAGCAGCTTCGGGGGCCAGAACACTGAAGCTTTCTTT.

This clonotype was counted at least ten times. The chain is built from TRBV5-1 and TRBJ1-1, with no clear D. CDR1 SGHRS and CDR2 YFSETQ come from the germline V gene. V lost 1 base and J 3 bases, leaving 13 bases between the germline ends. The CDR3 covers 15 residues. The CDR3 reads CASSLSGKWDTEAFF. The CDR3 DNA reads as TGCGCCAGCAGCTTGTCTGGGAAGTGGGACACTGAAGCTTTCTTT.

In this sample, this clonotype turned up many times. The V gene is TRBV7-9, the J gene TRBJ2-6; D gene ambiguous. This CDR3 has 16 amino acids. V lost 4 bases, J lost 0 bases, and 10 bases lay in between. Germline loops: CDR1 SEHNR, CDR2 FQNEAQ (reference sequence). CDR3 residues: CASSSAIISGANVLTF. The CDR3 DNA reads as TGTGCCAGCAGCTCCGCAATAATCTCTGGGGCCAACGTCCTGACTTTC.

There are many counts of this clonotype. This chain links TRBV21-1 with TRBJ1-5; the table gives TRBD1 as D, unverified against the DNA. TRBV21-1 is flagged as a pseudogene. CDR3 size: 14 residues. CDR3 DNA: TGTGCCAGCAGCCACGGGCGAATTGATTGGCCCCAGCATTTT. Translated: CASSHGRIDWPQHF.

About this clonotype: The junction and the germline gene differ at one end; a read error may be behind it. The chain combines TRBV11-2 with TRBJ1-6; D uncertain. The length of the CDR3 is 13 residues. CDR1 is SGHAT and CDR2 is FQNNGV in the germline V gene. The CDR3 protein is CASTSFDNSTLNF. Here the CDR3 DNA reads TGTGCCAGCACCTCTTTCGACAATTCAACCCTCAACTTT.

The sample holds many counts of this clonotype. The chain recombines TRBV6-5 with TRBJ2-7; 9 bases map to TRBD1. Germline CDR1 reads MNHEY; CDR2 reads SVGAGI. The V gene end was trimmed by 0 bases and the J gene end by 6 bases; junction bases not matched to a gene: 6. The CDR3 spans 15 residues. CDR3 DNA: TGTGCCAGCAGTTACTCGGGACAGGGCTCAATCGAGCAGTACTTC. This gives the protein CASSYSGQGSIEQYF.

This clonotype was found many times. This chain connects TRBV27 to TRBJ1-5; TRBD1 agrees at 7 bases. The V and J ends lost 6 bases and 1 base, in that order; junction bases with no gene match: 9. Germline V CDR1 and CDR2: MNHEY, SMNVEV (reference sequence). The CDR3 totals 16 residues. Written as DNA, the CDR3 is TGTGCCAGCAGACCAACAGGGGACGGAAGCAATCAGCCCCAGCATTTT. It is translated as CASRPTGDGSNQPQHF.

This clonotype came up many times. The CDR3 region is CASSGTSQGINTGELFF. The CDR3 nucleotides are TGTGCCAGCAGCGGGACGTCACAGGGGATCAACACCGGGGAGCTGTTTTTT. The chain joins TRBV6-5 to TRBJ2-2; 7 bases map to TRBD1. The CDR3 has 17 residues. From germline, CDR1 is MNHEY and CDR2 SVGAGI. Losses at the gene ends were 6 bases for V and 2 bases for J; bases not matched to a gene: 12.

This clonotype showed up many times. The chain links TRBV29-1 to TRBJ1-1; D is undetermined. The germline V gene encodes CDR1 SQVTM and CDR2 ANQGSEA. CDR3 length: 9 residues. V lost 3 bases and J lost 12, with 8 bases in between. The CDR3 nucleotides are TGCAGCGTTGATGCTGGGCCTTTCTTT. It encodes CSVDAGPFF.

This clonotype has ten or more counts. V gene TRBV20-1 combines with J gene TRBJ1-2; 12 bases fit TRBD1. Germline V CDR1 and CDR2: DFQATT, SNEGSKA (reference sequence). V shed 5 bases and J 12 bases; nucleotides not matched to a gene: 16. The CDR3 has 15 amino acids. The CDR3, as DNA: TGCAGTGCTCCCGGTTTGCGGGACAGGGGGCAAGCGGACACCTTC. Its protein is CSAPGLRDRGQADTF.